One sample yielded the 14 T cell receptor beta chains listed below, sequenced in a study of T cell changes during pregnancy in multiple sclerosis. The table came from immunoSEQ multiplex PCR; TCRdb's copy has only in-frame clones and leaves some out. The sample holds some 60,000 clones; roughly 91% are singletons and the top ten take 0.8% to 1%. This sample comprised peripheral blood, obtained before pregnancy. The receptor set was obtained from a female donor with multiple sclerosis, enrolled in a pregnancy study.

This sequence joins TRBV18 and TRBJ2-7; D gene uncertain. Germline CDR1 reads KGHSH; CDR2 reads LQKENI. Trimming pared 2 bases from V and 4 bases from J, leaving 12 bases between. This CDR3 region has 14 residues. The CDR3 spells CASSPDLPRYEQYF. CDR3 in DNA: TGTGCCAGCTCACCAGACTTACCGCGTTACGAGCAGTACTTC.

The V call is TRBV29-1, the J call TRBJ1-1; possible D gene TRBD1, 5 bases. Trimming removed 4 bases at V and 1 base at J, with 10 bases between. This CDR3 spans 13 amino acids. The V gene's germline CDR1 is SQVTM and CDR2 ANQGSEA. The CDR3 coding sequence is TGCAGCGTTGTTAACAGGAAGAACACTGAAGCTTTCTTT. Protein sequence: CSVVNRKNTEAFF.

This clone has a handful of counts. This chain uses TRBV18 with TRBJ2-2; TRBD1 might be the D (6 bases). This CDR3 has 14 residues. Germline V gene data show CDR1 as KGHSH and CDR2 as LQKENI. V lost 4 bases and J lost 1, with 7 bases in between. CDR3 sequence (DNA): TGTGCCAGCTCACGGGGACAGAACACCGGGGAGCTGTTTTTT. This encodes CASSRGQNTGELFF.

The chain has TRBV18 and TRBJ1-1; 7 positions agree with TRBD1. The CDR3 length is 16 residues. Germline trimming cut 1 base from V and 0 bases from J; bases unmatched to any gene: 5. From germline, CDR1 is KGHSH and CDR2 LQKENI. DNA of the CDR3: TGTGCCAGCTCACCACAGGGGGCCGCCATGAACACTGAAGCTTTCTTT. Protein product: CASSPQGAAMNTEAFF.

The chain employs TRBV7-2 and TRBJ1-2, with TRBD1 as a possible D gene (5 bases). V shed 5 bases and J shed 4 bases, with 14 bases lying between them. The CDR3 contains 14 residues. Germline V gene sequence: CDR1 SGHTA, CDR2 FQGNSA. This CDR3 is CASSPPREAYGYTF. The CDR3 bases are TGTGCCAGCAGCCCCCCCAGGGAGGCCTATGGCTACACCTTC.

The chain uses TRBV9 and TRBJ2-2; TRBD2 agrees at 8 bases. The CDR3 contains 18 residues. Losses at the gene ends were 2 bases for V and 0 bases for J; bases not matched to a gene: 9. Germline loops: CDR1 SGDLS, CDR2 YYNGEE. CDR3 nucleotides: TGTGCCAGCAGCGTGATTAGCGGGGCCTTCGCGAACACCGGGGAGCTGTTTTTT. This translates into CASSVISGAFANTGELFF.

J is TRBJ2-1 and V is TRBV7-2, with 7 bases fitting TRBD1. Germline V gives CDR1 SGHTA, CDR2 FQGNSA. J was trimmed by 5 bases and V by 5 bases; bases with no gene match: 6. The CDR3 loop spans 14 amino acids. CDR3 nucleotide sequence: TGTGCCAGCAGCCGCCGACAGGGCAACAATGAGCAGTTCTTC. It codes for CASSRRQGNNEQFF.

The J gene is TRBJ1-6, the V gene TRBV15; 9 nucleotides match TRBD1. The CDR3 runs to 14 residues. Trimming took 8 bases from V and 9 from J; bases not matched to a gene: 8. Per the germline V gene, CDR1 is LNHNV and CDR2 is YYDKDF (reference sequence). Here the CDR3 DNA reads TGTGCCACCCGGGACAGGGAGGGTAGTTCACCCCTCCACTTT. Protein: CATRDREGSSPLHF.

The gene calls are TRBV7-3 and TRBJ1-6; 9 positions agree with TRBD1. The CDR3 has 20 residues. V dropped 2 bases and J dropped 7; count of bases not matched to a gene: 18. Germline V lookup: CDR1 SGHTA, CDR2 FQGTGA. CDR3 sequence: CASSLYPPGQGRGGNSPLHF. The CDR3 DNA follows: TGTGCCAGCAGCTTATACCCCCCGGGACAGGGTAGAGGAGGAAATTCACCCCTCCACTTT.

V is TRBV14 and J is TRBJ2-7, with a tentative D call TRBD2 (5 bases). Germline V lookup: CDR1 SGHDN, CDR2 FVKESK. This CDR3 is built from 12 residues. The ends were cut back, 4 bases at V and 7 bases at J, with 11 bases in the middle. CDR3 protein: CASSPRWEEQYF. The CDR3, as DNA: TGTGCCAGCAGCCCAAGGTGGGAGGAGCAGTACTTC.

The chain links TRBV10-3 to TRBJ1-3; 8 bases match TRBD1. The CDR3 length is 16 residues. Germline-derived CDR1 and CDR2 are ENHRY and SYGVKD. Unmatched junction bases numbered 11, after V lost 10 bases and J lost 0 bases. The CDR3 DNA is TGTGCCACCCAAAGTTCGGGACAGGCCTCTGGAAACACCATATATTTT. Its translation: CATQSSGQASGNTIYF.

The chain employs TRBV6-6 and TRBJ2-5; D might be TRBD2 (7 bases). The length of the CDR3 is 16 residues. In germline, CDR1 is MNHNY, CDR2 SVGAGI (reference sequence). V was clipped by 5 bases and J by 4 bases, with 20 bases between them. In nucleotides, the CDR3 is TGTGCCAGCAGTCCCAGAAGGGGGGGGGCCGGAGAGACCCAGTACTTC. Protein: CASSPRRGGAGETQYF.

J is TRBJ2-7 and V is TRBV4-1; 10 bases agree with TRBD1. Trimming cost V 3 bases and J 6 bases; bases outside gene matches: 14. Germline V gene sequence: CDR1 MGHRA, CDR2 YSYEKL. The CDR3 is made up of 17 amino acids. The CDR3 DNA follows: TGCGCCAGCAGCCAGGCCCTAGGGGGACAGGGGTGGCTCGAGCAGTACTTC. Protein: CASSQALGGQGWLEQYF.

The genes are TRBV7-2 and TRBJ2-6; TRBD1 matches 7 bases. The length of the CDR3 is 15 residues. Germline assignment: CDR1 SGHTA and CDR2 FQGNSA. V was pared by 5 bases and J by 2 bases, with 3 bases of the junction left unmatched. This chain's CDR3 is CASSIQGAGANVLTF. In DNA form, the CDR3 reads TGTGCCAGCAGCATCCAGGGGGCTGGGGCCAACGTCCTGACTTTC.